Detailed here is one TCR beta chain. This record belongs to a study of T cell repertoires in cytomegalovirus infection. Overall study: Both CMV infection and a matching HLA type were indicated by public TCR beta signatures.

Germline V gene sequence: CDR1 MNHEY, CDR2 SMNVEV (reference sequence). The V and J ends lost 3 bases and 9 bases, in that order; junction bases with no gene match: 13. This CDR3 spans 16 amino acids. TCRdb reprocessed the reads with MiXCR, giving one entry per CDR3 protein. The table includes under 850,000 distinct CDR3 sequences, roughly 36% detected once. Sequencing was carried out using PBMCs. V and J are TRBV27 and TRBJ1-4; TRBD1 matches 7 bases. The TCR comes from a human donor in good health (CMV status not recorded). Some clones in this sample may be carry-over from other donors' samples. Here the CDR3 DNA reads TGTGCCAGCAGTTTCCTTCCAACAGGGGTTCCTAAAAAACTGTTTTTT. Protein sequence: CASSFLPTGVPKKLFF.